Shown below are 28 T cell receptor beta chains from a single sample sequenced in a study of identical twins. TCRdb re-called the 5' RACE reads with MiXCR, one entry per CDR3 protein. The sample contains some 1,600,000 distinct CDR3 sequences, about 32% of which appear only once. Sequencing was carried out using cord blood. These receptors all come from a newborn girl in good health.

DNA for the CDR3: TGCAGCGTGGGAGGGACAGGGGGGGAAGCTTTCTTT. This encodes CSVGGTGGEAFF. The chain is built from TRBV29-1 and TRBJ1-1; TRBD1 agrees at 11 bases. Germline CDR1 SQVTM, CDR2 ANQGSEA. Trimming cost V 6 bases and J 8 bases; bases outside gene matches: 5. The CDR3 runs to 12 residues.

This chain links TRBV2 with TRBJ2-1; 11 positions match TRBD2. The CDR3 has 12 amino acids. Germline values: CDR1 SNHLY, CDR2 FYNNEI. Germline trimming cut 7 bases from V and 14 bases from J; bases unmatched to any gene: 7. For the CDR3, the DNA is TGTGCCAGCACCTTAGCGGGGGGGCGAAAGTTCTTC. The encoded protein is CASTLAGGRKFF.

This clonotype was observed a handful of times. V gene TRBV28 combines with J gene TRBJ1-1; 10 nucleotides align to TRBD1. This CDR3 spans 16 amino acids. Trimming took 5 bases from V and 3 from J; bases not matched to a gene: 9. CDR1 and CDR2 from the germline V gene are MDHEN and SYDVKM. This CDR3 reads CASSEGPGQGHTEAFF. CDR3 nucleotide sequence: TGTGCCAGCAGTGAAGGACCGGGACAGGGGCACACTGAAGCTTTCTTT.

This clonotype was observed at least ten times. The V gene is TRBV29-1, the J gene TRBJ2-7; tentatively, D is TRBD1 (5 bases). Germline loops: CDR1 SQVTM, CDR2 ANQGSEA. The CDR3 totals 13 residues. V lost 5 bases and J lost 4, with 15 bases in between. CDR3 amino acids: CSVIGQGIYEQYF. DNA of the CDR3: TGCAGCGTTATCGGACAAGGGATATACGAGCAGTACTTC.

This clonotype was counted ten times or more. The CDR3 protein is CASSYDRETQYF. CDR3 DNA sequence: TGTGCCAGCAGTTACGACAGGGAGACCCAGTACTTC. This chain links TRBV7-2 with TRBJ2-5; a weak D match, TRBD1 (6 bases). V lost 6 bases to trimming and J lost 5 bases, with 10 bases between them. In germline, CDR1 is SGHTA, CDR2 FQGNSA. CDR3 length: 12 amino acids.

The rearrangement uses TRBV28 and TRBJ1-6; D is ambiguous. CDR3 size: 16 residues. Per the germline V gene, CDR1 is MDHEN and CDR2 is SYDVKM. V dropped 4 bases and J dropped 0 bases, with 10 bases sitting between them. The CDR3 bases are TGTGCCAGCAGTTGGGGAGACGTCTCCTATAATTCACCCCTCCACTTT. This gives the protein CASSWGDVSYNSPLHF.

This clonotype was seen more than once but under ten times. The chain carries TRBV9 and TRBJ1-6; a possible D gene is TRBD1 (6 bases). V was clipped by 4 bases and J by 4 bases, with 12 bases between them. The CDR3 is 15 residues long. CDR1 and CDR2 from the germline V gene are SGDLS and YYNGEE. The CDR3 region is CASSPDQGYNSPLHF. CDR3 DNA sequence: TGTGCCAGCAGCCCAGATCAGGGGTATAATTCACCCCTCCACTTT.

V is TRBV20-1 and J is TRBJ2-5; the match to TRBD2 covers 8 bases. Germline V CDR1 and CDR2: DFQATT, SNEGSKA (reference sequence). V lost 0 bases and J lost 11; bases outside the gene matches: 17. The CDR3 runs to 16 residues. CDR3 coding DNA: TGCAGTGCTAGAGAGGCAGCGGGAGTACAGGCCAATGAGCAGTACTTC. Its translation: CSAREAAGVQANEQYF.

This clonotype was seen more than once but under ten times. J is TRBJ2-5 and V is TRBV7-9; TRBD2 matches 8 bases. J gave up 11 bases and V 4 bases, and 15 bases lay outside the gene matches. Germline CDR1 and CDR2: SEHNR and FQNEAQ (reference sequence). This CDR3 spans 15 amino acids. CDR3 coding DNA: TGTGCCAGCAGCTCGACTAGCGCCCCCACGAATGAGCAGTACTTC. Its translation: CASSSTSAPTNEQYF.

The V and J genes are TRBV4-2 and TRBJ2-1; D perhaps matches TRBD2 (5 bases). The CDR3 sequence is 13 residues long. Germline assignment: CDR1 LGHNA and CDR2 YNFKEQ. V lost 0 bases and J lost 14, with 14 bases in between. CDR3 loop: CASSQDRERVEFF. Here the CDR3 DNA reads TGTGCCAGCAGCCAAGATAGGGAGAGGGTGGAGTTCTTC.

The J gene is TRBJ2-1, the V gene TRBV5-1, with 7 bases that match TRBD1. V gave up 0 bases and J gave up 4 bases; unmatched junction bases: 4. CDR3 length equals 15 residues. Germline assignment: CDR1 SGHRS and CDR2 YFSETQ. The CDR3 DNA is TGCGCCAGCAGCTTGGTACCGGGACAGTACAATGAGCAGTTCTTC. Protein sequence: CASSLVPGQYNEQFF.

V gene TRBV27 combines with J gene TRBJ2-5; D uncertain. Trimming left V 6 bases short and J 2 bases short, with 19 bases between. Germline loops: CDR1 MNHEY, CDR2 SMNVEV (reference sequence). This CDR3 has 16 residues. CDR3 loop: CASSTNGPGWQETQYF. CDR3 bases: TGTGCCAGCAGCACTAATGGCCCCGGCTGGCAAGAGACCCAGTACTTC.

The chain carries TRBV27 and TRBJ2-7; TRBD2 is a possible D gene (5 bases). Germline CDR1 reads MNHEY; CDR2 reads SMNVEV (reference sequence). The CDR3 totals 15 residues. V lost 3 bases and J lost 3, with 15 bases in between. The CDR3 protein is CASSFSPLGNYEQYF. The DNA for the CDR3 is TGTGCCAGCAGTTTTTCCCCCCTCGGGAACTACGAGCAGTACTTC.

The gene calls are TRBV14 and TRBJ2-4; maybe TRBD1 (7 bases). The J call is in doubt because the DNA end fits TRBJ2-7 better. Germline lookup yields CDR1 SGHDN and CDR2 FVKESK. The CDR3 is 15 residues long. The CDR3 DNA reads as TGTGCCAGCAGCCAATCGTGGCAGGGGGGATACGAGCAGTACTTC. This gives the protein CASSQSWQGGYEQYF.

This chain connects TRBV7-6 to TRBJ2-3, with TRBD2 matching over 9 bases. The CDR3 sequence is 15 residues long. The germline CDR1 and CDR2 sequences are SGHVS and FNYEAQ. V lost 5 bases, J lost 3 bases, and 6 bases stayed unmatched. The CDR3 reads CASSALAGKTDTQYF. Written as DNA, the CDR3 is TGTGCCAGCAGCGCGCTAGCGGGAAAAACAGATACGCAGTATTTT.

The chain carries TRBV2 and TRBJ2-4, with D perhaps matching TRBD1 (6 bases). This CDR3 comprises 15 residues. Per germline, CDR1 SNHLY and CDR2 FYNNEI. V lost 4 bases and J 0 bases, leaving 10 bases between the germline ends. The chain's CDR3 is CASSGTVIAKNIQYF. The CDR3 nucleotides are TGTGCCAGCAGTGGGACAGTTATAGCCAAAAACATTCAGTACTTC.

The gene calls are TRBV12-3 or TRBV12-4 and TRBJ2-3; unclear D gene. Deletions cut 6 bases from V and 2 bases from J, with 15 bases between. This CDR3 is 15 amino acids long. Here the CDR3 DNA reads TGTGCCAGCAGCATTTATACCATACCCACAGATACGCAGTATTTT. This encodes CASSIYTIPTDTQYF.

This clonotype has a handful of counts. The CDR3 DNA sequence: TGTGCTAGTGGTTTGGGGGTTGAGCAGTTCTTC. This encodes CASGLGVEQFF. The rearrangement uses TRBV12-5 and TRBJ2-1; D is undetermined. Trimming took 1 base from V and 9 from J, leaving 4 bases between them. Germline CDR1 reads LGHNT; CDR2 reads FRNRAP. The CDR3 extends over 11 amino acids.

This clonotype was detected only a few times. The chain links TRBV27 to TRBJ1-5, with D possibly being TRBD1 (6 bases). The CDR3 consists of 17 residues. Germline CDR1 MNHEY, CDR2 SMNVEV (reference sequence). V lost 0 bases and J lost 1, with 13 bases in between. DNA for the CDR3: TGTGCCAGCAGTTTATCGGGCAGGGGAAAGAGCAATCAGCCCCAGCATTTT. Translation: CASSLSGRGKSNQPQHF.

This sequence joins TRBV12-3 or TRBV12-4 and TRBJ2-3, with 8 bases identical to TRBD2. The CDR3 extends over 15 amino acids. The V segment lost 5 bases and the J segment 3 bases; nucleotides outside the gene matches: 7. The DNA of the CDR3 is TGTGCCAGCAGTAAAGCGGGAGTGGGTACAGATACGCAGTATTTT. Amino acids: CASSKAGVGTDTQYF.

As for this clonotype: A junction boundary mismatches the germline segment, possibly from a read error. The rearrangement links TRBV12-3 or TRBV12-4 to TRBJ2-3, with 7 nucleotides matching TRBD2. The CDR3 has 16 residues. The CDR3, as DNA: TGTGCCAGCAGTCCCACACAGCGGGATAGCACAGATGCGCAGTATTTT. Residues: CASSPTQRDSTDAQYF.

For the CDR3, the DNA is TGCGCCAGCAGCCAAGAGGACAGCCTCCTCTACGAGCAGTACTTC. This gives the protein CASSQEDSLLYEQYF. This sequence joins TRBV4-1 and TRBJ2-7, with D possibly TRBD1 on 6 matching bases. Germline CDR1 reads MGHRA; CDR2 reads YSYEKL. The ends were cut back, 0 bases at V and 3 bases at J, with 12 bases in the middle. This CDR3 spans 15 amino acids.

There are a few counts of this clonotype. Here the CDR3 reads CASCRDRDSQPQHF. CDR3 sequence (DNA): TGTGCCAGTTGCCGGGACAGGGACTCTCAGCCCCAGCATTTT. The chain uses TRBV12-3 or TRBV12-4 and TRBJ1-5; 9 nucleotides agree with TRBD1. CDR3 size: 14 residues. The J segment lost 6 bases and the V segment lost 9 bases, leaving 9 bases of the junction unmatched.

V usage is TRBV3-1 and J usage is TRBJ2-3; 10 nucleotides line up with TRBD2. Trimming cost V 1 base and J 4 bases; bases outside gene matches: 5. The CDR3 runs to 16 residues. Germline V lookup: CDR1 LGHDT, CDR2 YNNKEL (reference sequence). The CDR3 coding sequence is TGTGCCAGCAGCCAAGCCCCTAGCGGGAGATCAGATACGCAGTATTTT. The encoded protein is CASSQAPSGRSDTQYF.

The chain couples TRBV5-1 to TRBJ2-2, with D possibly called TRBD1 or TRBD2 (5 bases each). The CDR3 contains 15 residues. Germline V gene lookup returns CDR1 SGHRS and CDR2 YFSETQ. The V end lost 3 bases, the J end lost 0 bases, and 9 bases lay between the germline ends. The CDR3 reads CASSWDVANTGELFF. The CDR3 DNA is TGCGCCAGCAGCTGGGACGTCGCGAACACCGGGGAGCTGTTTTTT.

The chain is built from TRBV5-1 and TRBJ2-7; 7 bases are a match to TRBD1. Per germline, CDR1 SGHRS and CDR2 YFSETQ. Trimming cost V 4 bases and J 2 bases; bases outside gene matches: 9. There are 15 residues in the CDR3. CDR3 sequence: CASSVMRGLPYEQYF. The CDR3 coding sequence is TGCGCCAGCAGCGTCATGAGGGGGCTTCCCTACGAGCAGTACTTC.

This clonotype was counted between two and nine times. The rearrangement uses TRBV3-1 and TRBJ2-5, with D possibly TRBD2 on 6 matching bases. V gave up 8 bases and J gave up 9 bases, with 13 bases separating them. From germline, CDR1 is LGHDT and CDR2 YNNKEL (reference sequence). The CDR3 has 11 residues. The chain's CDR3 is CASGLRQSQYF. Here the CDR3 DNA reads TGTGCCAGCGGACTAAGGCAGTCCCAGTACTTC.

The genes are TRBV24-1 and TRBJ2-2; 9 nucleotides line up with TRBD2. Germline V CDR1 and CDR2: KGHDR, SFDVKD. Trimming removed 5 bases from V and 0 bases from J; junction bases left unmatched: 6. CDR3 length: 17 amino acids. This CDR3 is CATSGLAGSSNTGELFF. The CDR3 nucleotides read TGTGCCACCAGTGGGCTAGCGGGAAGTTCGAACACCGGGGAGCTGTTTTTT.